Detailed here is one TCR beta chain. Its target is not known. Other DNA sequences in this specimen translate into the identical CDR3. The data derive from a study of shared clonotypes between healthy human individuals. The protocol was immunoSEQ multiplex PCR, while the TCRdb copy is restricted to in-frame clones and leaves out a portion. The sample has about a million clones, approximately 80% seen once. General study results and limits: Non-shared clonotypes were found to have lower generation probabilities than the clonotypes that were shared by all four of the sorted-subset donors. Naive subsets generally exceeded memory subsets in estimated richness.

The CDR3 covers 14 residues. V was clipped by 0 bases and J by 5 bases, with 8 bases between them. From germline, CDR1 is MGHRA and CDR2 YSYEKL. Input material: memory CD4+ T cells from PBMCs. Subset indicated: CD45RA-negative fraction. This rearrangement joins TRBV4-1 to TRBJ1-5, with D perhaps TRBD1 (5 bases). The receptor was isolated from a man between 18 and 35 years old in good health. Some clones in this sample may be carry-over from other donors' samples. In DNA, the CDR3 is TGCGCCAGCAGCCAAGATAGCAGGGATCAGCCCCAGCATTTT. Its translation: CASSQDSRDQPQHF.